The 16 T cell receptor beta chains given below trace back to one sample, sequenced in a study of chemoradiotherapy in HPV16-positive cancers. TCRdb's copy holds only in-frame clones and misses some; the assay was immunoSEQ multiplex PCR. The data hold more than 10,000 clones, with approximately 92% observed a single time. The sample was blood, taken from a patient who underwent chemoradiotherapy. The receptors come from a human donor with HPV-associated anogenital cancer.

This chain uses TRBV18 with TRBJ1-4, with TRBD1 as a possible D gene (5 bases). The germline V and J ends were trimmed by 3 bases and 7 bases, with 12 bases remaining between them. Germline CDR1 KGHSH, CDR2 LQKENI. The CDR3 runs 14 residues. CDR3 DNA: TGTGCCAGCTCACCGACAGCTTTTGGTGAAAAACTGTTTTTT. Translated, it gives CASSPTAFGEKLFF.

The chain couples TRBV4-2 to TRBJ2-1, with D uncertain. Trimming cost V 3 bases and J 9 bases, with 15 bases left between them. The CDR3 length is 14 residues. Germline CDR1 is LGHNA and CDR2 is YNFKEQ. Here the CDR3 reads CASSQARLGTEQFF. In DNA, the CDR3 is TGTGCCAGCAGCCAGGCCCGTTTGGGCACTGAGCAGTTCTTC.

This clone occurred a few times. The rearrangement joins TRBV2 to TRBJ1-2; D is unclear. The CDR3 runs 13 residues. CDR1 and CDR2 from the germline V gene are SNHLY and FYNNEI. V dropped 6 bases and J dropped 2 bases, with 10 bases sitting between them. As DNA, the CDR3 is TGTGCCAGCAGCCCTACCTTCAACTATGGCTACACCTTC. Translation gives CASSPTFNYGYTF.

The chain employs TRBV5-6 and TRBJ2-3, with D perhaps TRBD2 (5 bases). Trimming cost V 5 bases and J 0 bases, with 13 bases left between them. Germline V gene data show CDR1 as SGHDT and CDR2 as YYEEEE. The CDR3 spans 15 residues. The CDR3 spells CASSFDYYSTDTQYF. In nucleotides, the CDR3 is TGTGCCAGCAGTTTTGACTACTATAGCACAGATACGCAGTATTTT.

V is TRBV7-8 and J is TRBJ2-3; D gene ambiguous. The ends were cut back, 5 bases at V and 0 bases at J, with 15 bases in the middle. The CDR3 covers 16 residues. Germline CDR1 reads SGHVS; CDR2 reads FQNEAQ. The CDR3 loop is CASSQLNGGSTDTQYF. The CDR3 DNA reads as TGTGCCAGCAGCCAGCTTAATGGTGGGAGCACAGATACGCAGTATTTT.

This chain links TRBV7-9 with TRBJ2-5, with 7 bases matching TRBD2. This CDR3 is 13 amino acids long. Losses at the gene ends were 5 bases for V and 3 bases for J; bases not matched to a gene: 3. Germline V gene data show CDR1 as SEHNR and CDR2 as FQNEAQ (reference sequence). The CDR3, as DNA: TGTGCCAGCAGCCCTAGCGGAGAAGAGACCCAGTACTTC. This codes for CASSPSGEETQYF.

V gene TRBV6-1 combines with J gene TRBJ2-7, with D perhaps given as TRBD1 or TRBD2 (5 bases each). Per the germline V gene, CDR1 is MNHNS and CDR2 is SASEGT. V was pared by 5 bases and J by 7 bases, with 9 bases between. The CDR3 length is 11 residues. CDR3 nucleotide sequence: TGTGCCAGCAGTTGGGGGAATGAGCAGTACTTC. Protein sequence: CASSWGNEQYF.

The J gene is TRBJ2-2, the V gene TRBV7-2, with 10 bases identical to TRBD2. The germline V gene has CDR1 SGHTA and CDR2 FQGNSA. This CDR3 spans 17 amino acids. J gave up 5 bases and V 5 bases, and 11 bases lay outside the gene matches. Written as DNA, the CDR3 is TGTGCCAGCAGCCAACACCCAGCGGGGGGGCCGACCGGGGAGCTGTTTTTT. Translated, it gives CASSQHPAGGPTGELFF.

The chain couples TRBV28 to TRBJ1-1, with D maybe TRBD1 (5 bases). The CDR3 has 14 amino acids. Trimming took off 7 bases at V and 6 bases at J, with 18 bases between the two ends. Germline loops: CDR1 MDHEN, CDR2 SYDVKM. Written as DNA, the CDR3 is TGTGCCAGCATTTCGGACACAAGTGGCGCTGAAGCTTTCTTT. The encoded protein is CASISDTSGAEAFF. Combining the CDR3 with reference TRBV28 and TRBJ1-1 gives the whole variable domain DVKVTQSSRYLVKRTGEKVFLECVQDMDHENMFWYRQDPGLGLRLIYFSYDVKMKEKGDIPEGYSVSREKKERFSLILESASTNQTSMYLCASISDTSGAEAFFGQGTRLTVV.

The chain has TRBV4-2 and TRBJ1-2; D unresolved. The V and J ends lost 0 bases and 2 bases respectively, with 4 bases between them. CDR1 is LGHNA and CDR2 is YNFKEQ in the germline V gene. The CDR3 is 13 amino acids. Written as DNA, the CDR3 is TGTGCCAGCAGCCAAGAGGGGAACTATGGCTACACCTTC. It is translated as CASSQEGNYGYTF.

This clone was recorded only once. The rearrangement uses TRBV5-6 and TRBJ1-1, with D hard to call. Per the germline V gene, CDR1 is SGHDT and CDR2 is YYEEEE. Deletions cut 0 bases from V and 11 bases from J, with 14 bases between. This CDR3 spans 13 amino acids. DNA for the CDR3: TGTGCCAGCAGCTTGGCCGGGTGGAGAAATGCTTTCTTT. This codes for CASSLAGWRNAFF.

The chain carries TRBV5-1 and TRBJ1-4; no reliable D call. Trimming took 0 bases from V and 7 from J, leaving 7 bases between them. Germline CDR1 and CDR2: SGHRS and YFSETQ. This CDR3 has 13 residues. The CDR3 nucleotides read TGCGCCAGCAGCTTGGTCCGCGGTGAAAAACTGTTTTTT. Protein sequence: CASSLVRGEKLFF.

The rearrangement joins TRBV4-3 to TRBJ2-2, with D hard to call. There are 16 residues in the CDR3. Germline loops: CDR1 LGHNA, CDR2 YSLEER. Between the trimmed V and J ends, which lost 0 bases and 6 bases, there was a span of 14 bases. CDR3 bases: TGCGCCAGCAGCCAAGATGCATCAGGTGGGGCCGGGGAGCTGTTTTTT. Protein product: CASSQDASGGAGELFF.

The V gene is TRBV4-2, the J gene TRBJ2-3; TRBD2 might be the D (6 bases). The CDR3 covers 19 residues. Germline-derived CDR1 and CDR2 are LGHNA and YNFKEQ. Trimming cost V 5 bases and J 2 bases, with 26 bases left between them. CDR3: CASSYYLEGKMLNTDTQYF. CDR3 nucleotides: TGTGCCAGCAGCTACTATCTGGAGGGGAAGATGCTAAACACAGATACGCAGTATTTT.

The CDR3 DNA reads TGTGCCAGCAGTTCGCACGGGACGGCCTCTAACTATGGCTACACCTTC. Translating it yields CASSSHGTASNYGYTF. The chain is built from TRBV28 and TRBJ1-2, with a weak D call TRBD1 (5 bases). Trimming stripped 4 bases from V and 0 bases from J, with 15 bases between. CDR3 length: 16 residues. Germline V gene data show CDR1 as MDHEN and CDR2 as SYDVKM.

This rearrangement joins TRBV25-1 to TRBJ2-1; D might be TRBD1 (5 bases). The CDR3 has 15 residues. Between the trimmed V and J ends, which lost 3 bases and 1 base, there was a span of 10 bases. The germline CDR1 and CDR2 sequences are MGHDK and SYGVNS. The CDR3 sequence: CASSDGHRSYNEQFF. CDR3 DNA: TGTGCCAGCAGTGACGGACATAGGTCCTACAATGAGCAGTTCTTC.